The clone carrying this TCR beta chain was observed many times. The target antigen is unknown. This library used roughly 400 ng RNA and molecular barcoded adaptors spanning alpha/delta and beta/gamma chains. TCRdb re-called the reads with MiXCR, one entry per CDR3 protein. The sample consists of approximately 150,000 distinct CDR3 sequences, about 13% of them appearing once. The entry originates in a study of read filtering for tumor transcriptome and immune sequencing. As for the study in general: RNA-seq yielded only about 85 to 1273 TCR reads, IR-seq about 4.05 to 11 million. Findings of the study overall: Single-read clonotypes: 80% to 90% of IR-seq clonotypes (about 3.5% of reads), 65% to 75% of RNA-seq clonotypes (nearly 45% of reads). Correlation between methods rose after single-read clonotypes were removed.

V was pared by 1 base and J by 9 bases, with 10 bases of the junction left unmatched. Germline V CDR1 and CDR2: DFQATT, SNEGSKA (reference sequence). This CDR3 spans 16 amino acids. The specimen sequenced was a population of CD138-negative cells sorted from bone marrow. This chain connects TRBV20-1 to TRBJ2-1, with 12 bases fitting TRBD2. This TCR was sampled from a donor over 35 with multiple myeloma. The CDR3 DNA is TGCAGTGCTAGAGCCCCCTCGACTAGCGGGAGTGGTGAGCAGTTCTTC. Residues: CSARAPSTSGSGEQFF.